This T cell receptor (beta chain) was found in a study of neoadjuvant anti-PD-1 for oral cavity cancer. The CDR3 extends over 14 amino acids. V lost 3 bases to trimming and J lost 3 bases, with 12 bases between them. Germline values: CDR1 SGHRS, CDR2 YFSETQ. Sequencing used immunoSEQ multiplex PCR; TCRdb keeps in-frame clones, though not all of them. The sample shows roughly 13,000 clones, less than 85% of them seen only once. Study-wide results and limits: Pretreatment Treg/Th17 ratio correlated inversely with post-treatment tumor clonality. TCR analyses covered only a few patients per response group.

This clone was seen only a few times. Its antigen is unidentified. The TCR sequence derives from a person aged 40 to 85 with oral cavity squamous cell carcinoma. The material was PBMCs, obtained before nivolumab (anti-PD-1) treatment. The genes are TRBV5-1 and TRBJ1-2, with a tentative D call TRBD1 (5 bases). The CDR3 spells CASSSRGEDYGYTF. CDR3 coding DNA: TGCGCCAGCAGCTCCCGGGGGGAGGACTATGGCTACACCTTC.